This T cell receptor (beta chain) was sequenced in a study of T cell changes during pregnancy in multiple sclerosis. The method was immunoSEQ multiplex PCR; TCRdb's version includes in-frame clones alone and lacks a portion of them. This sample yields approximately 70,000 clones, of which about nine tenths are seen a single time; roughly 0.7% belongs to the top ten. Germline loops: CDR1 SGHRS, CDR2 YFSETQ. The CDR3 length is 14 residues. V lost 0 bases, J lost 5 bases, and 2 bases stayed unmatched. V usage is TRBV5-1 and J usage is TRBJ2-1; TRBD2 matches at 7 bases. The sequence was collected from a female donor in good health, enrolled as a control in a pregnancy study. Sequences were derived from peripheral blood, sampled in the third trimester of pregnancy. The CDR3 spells CASSLAGGNNEQFF. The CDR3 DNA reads TGCGCCAGCAGCTTGGCCGGGGGGAACAATGAGCAGTTCTTC. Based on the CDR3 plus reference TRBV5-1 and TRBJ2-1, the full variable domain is KAGVTQTPRYLIKTRGQQVTLSCSPISGHRSVSWYQQTPGQGLQFLFEYFSETQRNKGNFPGRFSGRQFSNSRSEMNVSTLELGDSALYLCASSLAGGNNEQFFGPGTRLTVL.